This T cell receptor (beta chain) was sequenced during a study of response to subunit inactivated influenza vaccine. TCRdb analysed the RT-PCR reads with MiXCR anew, one entry per CDR3 protein. This sample has about 540,000 distinct CDR3 sequences, with approximately 22% found just once. This clonotype has just a few counts. The CDR3 length is 13 residues. V lost 6 bases to trimming and J lost 7 bases, with 16 bases between them. From germline, CDR1 is MNHNS and CDR2 SASEGT. These sequences were also reported in another study, on T cells expressing NK-cell markers. That source reports: Beta-chain TCR cDNA was generated via 5'RACE template switching with UMIs. With respect to HCMV, most of the eight sequenced donors were seropositive, and one was seronegative. In roughly six donors, dominant NKG2C+ clonotypes were roughly 1.0-8% of CD8+ T cells. Similarly, these clonotypes led the CD3+CD56-NKG2C+ fraction as well in a few donors.

Sequencing was performed on CD4+ T cells sorted from PBMCs, taken approximately 13 days after vaccination. The sequence derives from a man aged 45 to 65 who received an inactivated influenza vaccine. V usage is TRBV6-1 and J usage is TRBJ2-7; possible D gene TRBD2, 6 bases. CDR3 residues: CASSARRGREQYF. CDR3 sequence (DNA): TGTGCCAGCAGCGCGCGACGGGGGAGGGAGCAGTACTTC.